Sequencing of this T cell receptor (beta chain) was carried out in a study of beta chain features in type 1 diabetes. Germline V gene sequence: CDR1 SGHTA, CDR2 FQGNSA. The CDR3 runs to 13 residues. With V trimmed by 4 bases and J by 6 bases, 1 base remained unmatched. The study, taken as a whole, reports: There was no resolution here of whether HLA type influences TCRB rearrangement. The naive, central memory and Treg TCRB repertoires of patients appeared to be more similar to one another than those of healthy donors. Equally in patients and controls, PCR might preferentially amplify shorter templates.

Points on this clone: The target antigen is unknown.

The authors obtained over 98% purity in all sorted populations. Investigators reverse transcribed all isolated RNA, so they sequenced expressed TCRB transcripts. TCRdb keeps only in-frame clones here, not all; method: immunoSEQ multiplex PCR. The sample carries about 900,000 clones, 15% to 20% recorded once. The J gene is TRBJ2-4, the V gene TRBV7-2; 9 nucleotides line up with TRBD1. Sequenced input: naive CD4+ T cells from blood. The clonotype originates from a woman under 30 in good health. The CDR3 loop is CASSWDRANIQYF. In DNA, the CDR3 is TGTGCCAGCAGCTGGGACAGGGCAAACATTCAGTACTTC.